This T cell receptor beta chain emerged from a study of CD8 T cells in ankylosing spondylitis. V dropped 1 base and J dropped 3 bases, with 15 bases sitting between them. This CDR3 is built from 16 residues. Germline V gives CDR1 LGHDT, CDR2 YNNKEL (reference sequence). MiXCR, applied by TCRdb to the 5' RACE reads, yields one record per CDR3 protein. The sample includes 90,000 to 120,000 distinct CDR3 sequences, approximately 25% of them seen just once. In its sample, this clonotype was seen many times. The chain recombines TRBV3-1 with TRBJ1-2; D gene ambiguous. This clonotype originated in a male donor with ankylosing spondylitis. The sequenced sample was synovial fluid, either unsorted or a sorted T cell fraction (not recorded which). CDR3 DNA: TGTGCCAGCAGCCAAGTGGCCGGGAGATTAGACTATGGCTACACCTTC. It translates to CASSQVAGRLDYGYTF.